The T cell receptor beta chain described here comes from a study of CD8 T cells in ankylosing spondylitis. Libraries for TCR beta were made by quantitative 5'-RACE with molecular barcodes. A single record per CDR3 protein comes from TCRdb applying MiXCR to the 5' RACE reads. Among roughly 490,000 distinct CDR3 sequences listed, about 5.7% were seen once. Points from the study as a whole: Earlier work had already found some motif variants in reactive arthritis synovial fluid and blood. Characteristic of ankylosing spondylitis blood, it appeared, was a TCR beta motif comprising roughly eight highly homologous variants.

This CDR3 contains 16 residues. V dropped 2 bases and J dropped 4 bases, with 14 bases sitting between them. The germline V gene encodes CDR1 KGHDR and CDR2 SFDVKD. This clonotype was seen at least ten times. Its antigen is currently unknown. The clonotype originates from a male donor with ankylosing spondylitis. Sequencing used blood, either unsorted or a sorted T cell fraction (not recorded which). The chain employs TRBV24-1 and TRBJ2-1; a weak D match, TRBD1 (5 bases). The CDR3: CATSDSGRGLYNEQFF. Here the CDR3 DNA reads TGTGCCACCAGTGATTCAGGGCGCGGCTTATACAATGAGCAGTTCTTC.